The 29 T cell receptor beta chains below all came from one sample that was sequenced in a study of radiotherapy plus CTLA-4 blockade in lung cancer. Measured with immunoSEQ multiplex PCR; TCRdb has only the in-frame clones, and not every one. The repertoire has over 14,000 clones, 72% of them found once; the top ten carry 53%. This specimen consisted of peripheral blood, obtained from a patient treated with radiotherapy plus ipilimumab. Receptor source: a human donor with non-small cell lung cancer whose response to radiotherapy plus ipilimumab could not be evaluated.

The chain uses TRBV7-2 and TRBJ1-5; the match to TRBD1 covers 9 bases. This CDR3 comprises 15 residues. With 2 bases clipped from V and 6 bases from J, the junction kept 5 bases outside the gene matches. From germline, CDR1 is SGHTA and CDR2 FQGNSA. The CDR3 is CASSLSGTGLQPQHF. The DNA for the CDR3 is TGTGCCAGCAGCTTATCCGGGACAGGGCTTCAGCCCCAGCATTTT.

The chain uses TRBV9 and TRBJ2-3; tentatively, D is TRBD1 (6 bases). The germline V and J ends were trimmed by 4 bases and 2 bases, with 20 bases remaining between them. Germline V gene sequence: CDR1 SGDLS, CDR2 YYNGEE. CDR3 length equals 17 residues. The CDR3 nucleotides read TGTGCCAGCAGCCTCTTTGGGACACTTACTTCCACAGATACGCAGTATTTT. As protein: CASSLFGTLTSTDTQYF.

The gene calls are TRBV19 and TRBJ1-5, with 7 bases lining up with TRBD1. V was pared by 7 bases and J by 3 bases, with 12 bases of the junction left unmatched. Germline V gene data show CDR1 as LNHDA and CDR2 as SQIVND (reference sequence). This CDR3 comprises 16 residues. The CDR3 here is CASKPVDRANNQPQHF. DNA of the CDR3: TGTGCCAGTAAACCCGTCGACAGGGCGAACAATCAGCCCCAGCATTTT.

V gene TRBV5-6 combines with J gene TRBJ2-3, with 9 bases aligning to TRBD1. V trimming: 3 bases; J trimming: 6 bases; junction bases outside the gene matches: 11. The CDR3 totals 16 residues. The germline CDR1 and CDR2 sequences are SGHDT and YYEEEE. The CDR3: CASSSTGGLSTDTQYF. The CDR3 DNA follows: TGTGCCAGCAGCTCGACAGGGGGTCTATCTACGGATACGCAGTATTTT.

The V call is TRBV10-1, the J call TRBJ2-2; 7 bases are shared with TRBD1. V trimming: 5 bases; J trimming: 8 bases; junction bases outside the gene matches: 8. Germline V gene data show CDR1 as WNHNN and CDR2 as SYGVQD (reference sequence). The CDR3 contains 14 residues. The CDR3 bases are TGCGCCAGCAGTCTAGGGGACAGCTTAGGGGAGCTGTTTTTT. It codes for CASSLGDSLGELFF.

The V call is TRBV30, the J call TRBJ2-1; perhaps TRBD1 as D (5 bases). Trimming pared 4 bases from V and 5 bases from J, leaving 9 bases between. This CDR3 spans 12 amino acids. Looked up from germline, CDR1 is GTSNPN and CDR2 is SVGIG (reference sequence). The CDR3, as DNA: TGTGCCTGGAAAAGGGGAAACAATGAGCAGTTCTTC. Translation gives CAWKRGNNEQFF.

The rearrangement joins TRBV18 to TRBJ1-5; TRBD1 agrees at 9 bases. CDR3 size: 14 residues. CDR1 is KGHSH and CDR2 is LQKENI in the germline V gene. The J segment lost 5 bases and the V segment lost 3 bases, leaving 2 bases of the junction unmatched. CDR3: CASSPTGGDQPQHF. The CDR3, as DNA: TGTGCCAGCTCACCCACAGGGGGCGATCAGCCCCAGCATTTT.

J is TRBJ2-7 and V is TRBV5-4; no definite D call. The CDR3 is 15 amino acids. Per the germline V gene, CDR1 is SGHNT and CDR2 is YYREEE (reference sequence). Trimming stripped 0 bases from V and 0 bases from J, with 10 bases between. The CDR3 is CASSLADLSSYEQYV. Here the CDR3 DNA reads TGTGCCAGCAGCTTGGCCGACCTTAGCTCCTACGAGCAGTACGTC.

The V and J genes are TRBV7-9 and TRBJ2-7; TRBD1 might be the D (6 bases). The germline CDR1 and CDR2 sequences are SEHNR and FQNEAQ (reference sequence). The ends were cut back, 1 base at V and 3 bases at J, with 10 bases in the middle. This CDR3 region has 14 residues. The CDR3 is CASSLDTGYYEQYV. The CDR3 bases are TGTGCCAGCAGCTTAGACACAGGGTACTACGAGCAGTACGTC.

As DNA, the CDR3 is TGTGCCAGCAATAGGCCGGGTTGGGGCCAGCCCCAGCATTTT. Protein product: CASNRPGWGQPQHF. The gene calls are TRBV6-5 and TRBJ1-5; perhaps TRBD1 as D (5 bases). The germline V gene encodes CDR1 MNHEY and CDR2 SVGAGI. The CDR3 contains 14 residues. V lost 7 bases and J 7 bases, leaving 17 bases between the germline ends.

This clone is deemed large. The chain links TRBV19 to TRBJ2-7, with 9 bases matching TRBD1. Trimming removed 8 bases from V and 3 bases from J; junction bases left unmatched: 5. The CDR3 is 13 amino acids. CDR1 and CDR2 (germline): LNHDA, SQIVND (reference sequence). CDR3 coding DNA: TGTGCCAGTTCGACAGGGGGAGGCTACGAGCAGTACTTC. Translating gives CASSTGGGYEQYF.

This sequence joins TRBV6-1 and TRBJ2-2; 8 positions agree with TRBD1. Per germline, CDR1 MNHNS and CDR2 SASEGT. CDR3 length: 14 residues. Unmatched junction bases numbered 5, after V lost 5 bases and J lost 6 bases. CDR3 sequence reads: CASSKRTGPGELFF. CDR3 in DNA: TGTGCCAGCAGTAAAAGGACAGGGCCCGGGGAGCTGTTTTTT.

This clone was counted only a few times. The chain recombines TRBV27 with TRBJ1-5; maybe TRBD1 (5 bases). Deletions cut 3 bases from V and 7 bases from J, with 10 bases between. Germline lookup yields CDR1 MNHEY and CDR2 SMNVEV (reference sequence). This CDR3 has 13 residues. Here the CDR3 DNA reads TGTGCCAGCAGTTTTTCGGGGGGGCAGCCCCAGCATTTT. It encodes CASSFSGGQPQHF.

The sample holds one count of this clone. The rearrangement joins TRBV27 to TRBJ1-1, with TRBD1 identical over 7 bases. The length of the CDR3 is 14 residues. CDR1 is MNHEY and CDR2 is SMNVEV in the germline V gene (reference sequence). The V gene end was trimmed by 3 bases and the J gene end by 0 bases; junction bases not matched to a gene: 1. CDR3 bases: TGTGCCAGCAGTTTGACAGGGATGAACACTGAAGCTTTCTTT. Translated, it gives CASSLTGMNTEAFF.

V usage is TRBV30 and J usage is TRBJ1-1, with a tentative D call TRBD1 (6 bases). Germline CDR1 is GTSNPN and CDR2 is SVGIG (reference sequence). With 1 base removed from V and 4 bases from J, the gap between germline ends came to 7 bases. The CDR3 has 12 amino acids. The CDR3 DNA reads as TGTGCCTGGAGTGGAGGGGGCACTGAAGCTTTCTTT. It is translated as CAWSGGGTEAFF.

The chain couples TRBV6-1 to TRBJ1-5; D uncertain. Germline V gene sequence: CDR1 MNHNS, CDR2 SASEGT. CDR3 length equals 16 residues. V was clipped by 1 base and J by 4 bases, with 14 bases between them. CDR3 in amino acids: CASSEGAAAGNQPQHF. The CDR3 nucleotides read TGTGCCAGCAGTGAAGGGGCCGCGGCGGGGAATCAGCCCCAGCATTTT.

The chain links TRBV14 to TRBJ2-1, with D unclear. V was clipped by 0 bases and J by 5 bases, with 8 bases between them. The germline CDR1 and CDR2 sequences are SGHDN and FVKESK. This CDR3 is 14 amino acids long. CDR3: CASSQEWLDNEQFF. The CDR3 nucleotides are TGTGCCAGCAGCCAAGAGTGGCTAGACAATGAGCAGTTCTTC.

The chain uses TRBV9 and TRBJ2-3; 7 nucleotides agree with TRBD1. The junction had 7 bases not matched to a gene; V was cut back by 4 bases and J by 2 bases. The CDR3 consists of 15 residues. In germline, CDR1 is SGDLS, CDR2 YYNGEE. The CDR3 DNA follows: TGTGCCAGCAGCTCTCAAGGGGGCAACACAGATACGCAGTATTTT. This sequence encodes CASSSQGGNTDTQYF.

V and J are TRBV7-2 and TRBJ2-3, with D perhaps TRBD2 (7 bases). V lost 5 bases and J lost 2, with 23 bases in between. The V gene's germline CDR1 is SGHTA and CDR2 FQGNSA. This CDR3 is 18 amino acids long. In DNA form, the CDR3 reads TGTGCCAGCAGCCGAGGGGGGGCGTCGCGGGGGCCCACAGATACGCAGTATTTT. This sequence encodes CASSRGGASRGPTDTQYF. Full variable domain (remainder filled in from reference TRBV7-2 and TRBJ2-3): GAGVSQSPSNKVTEKGKDVELRCDPISGHTALYWYRQSLGQGLEFLIYFQGNSAPDKSGLPSDRFSAERTGGSVSTLTIQRTQQEDSAVYLCASSRGGASRGPTDTQYFGPGTRLTVL.

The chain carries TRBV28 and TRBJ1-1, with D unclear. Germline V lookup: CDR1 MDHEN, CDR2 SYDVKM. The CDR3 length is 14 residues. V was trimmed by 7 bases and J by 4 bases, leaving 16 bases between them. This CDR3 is CASKPTQDSTEAFF. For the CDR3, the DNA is TGTGCCAGCAAACCAACCCAGGATAGCACTGAAGCTTTCTTT.

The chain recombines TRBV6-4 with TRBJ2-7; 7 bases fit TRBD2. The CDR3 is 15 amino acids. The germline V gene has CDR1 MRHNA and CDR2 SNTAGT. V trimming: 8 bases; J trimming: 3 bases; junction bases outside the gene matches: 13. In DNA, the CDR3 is TGTGCCAGCTTCCCCGGGGGGAGCAGATACTACGAGCAGTACTTC. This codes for CASFPGGSRYYEQYF.

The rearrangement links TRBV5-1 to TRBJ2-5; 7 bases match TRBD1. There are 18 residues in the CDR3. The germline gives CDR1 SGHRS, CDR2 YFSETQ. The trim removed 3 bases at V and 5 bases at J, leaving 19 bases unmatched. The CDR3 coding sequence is TGCGCCAGCAGCTCACCATTCGGACAGGACTCGAAGAGGGAGACCCAGTACTTC. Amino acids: CASSSPFGQDSKRETQYF.

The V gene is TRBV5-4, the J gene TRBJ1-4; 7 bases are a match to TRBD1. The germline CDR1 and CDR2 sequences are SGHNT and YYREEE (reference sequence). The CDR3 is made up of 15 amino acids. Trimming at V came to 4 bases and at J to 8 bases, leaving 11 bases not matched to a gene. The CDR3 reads CASSKRQGEREKLFF. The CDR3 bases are TGTGCCAGCAGCAAGAGACAGGGAGAGCGAGAAAAACTGTTTTTT.

The CDR3 region is CASSEDRGGYGYTF. CDR3 nucleotide sequence: TGTGCCAGCAGTGAGGACAGGGGAGGCTATGGCTACACCTTC. The chain links TRBV25-1 to TRBJ1-2, with 9 bases matching TRBD1. Germline V gene data show CDR1 as MGHDK and CDR2 as SYGVNS. There are 14 residues in the CDR3. Trimming at V came to 3 bases and at J to 4 bases, leaving 3 bases not matched to a gene.

CDR3 region: CASSRGTSGESSTDTQYF. CDR3 coding DNA: TGTGCCAGCAGCCGCGGGACTAGCGGGGAATCTAGCACAGATACGCAGTATTTT. V and J are TRBV7-9 and TRBJ2-3, with TRBD2 identical over 13 bases. CDR1 and CDR2 (germline): SEHNR, FQNEAQ (reference sequence). CDR3 length: 18 amino acids. V was clipped by 5 bases and J by 0 bases; unmatched bases: 8. The full variable domain, completed using reference TRBV7-9 and TRBJ2-3, is DTGVSQNPRHKITKRGQNVTFRCDPISEHNRLYWYRQTLGQGPEFLTYFQNEAQLEKSRLLSDRFSAERPKGSFSTLEIQRTEQGDSAMYLCASSRGTSGESSTDTQYFGPGTRLTVL.

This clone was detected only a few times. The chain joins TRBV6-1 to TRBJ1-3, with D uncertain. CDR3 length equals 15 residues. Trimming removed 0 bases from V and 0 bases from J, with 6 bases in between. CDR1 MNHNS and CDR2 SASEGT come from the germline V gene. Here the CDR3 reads CASSEAAVSGNTIYF. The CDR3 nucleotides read TGTGCCAGCAGTGAAGCGGCAGTCTCTGGAAACACCATATATTTT.

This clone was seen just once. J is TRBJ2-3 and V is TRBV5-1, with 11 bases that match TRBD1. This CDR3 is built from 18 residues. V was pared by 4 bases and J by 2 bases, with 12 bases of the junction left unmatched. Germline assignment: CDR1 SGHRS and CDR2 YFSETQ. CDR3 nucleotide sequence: TGCGCCAGCAGCGGGGGGACAGGGGGATCCGTCTACACAGATACGCAGTATTTT. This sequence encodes CASSGGTGGSVYTDTQYF. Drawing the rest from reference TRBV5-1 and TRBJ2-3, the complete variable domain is KAGVTQTPRYLIKTRGQQVTLSCSPISGHRSVSWYQQTPGQGLQFLFEYFSETQRNKGNFPGRFSGRQFSNSRSEMNVSTLELGDSALYLCASSGGTGGSVYTDTQYFGPGTRLTVL.

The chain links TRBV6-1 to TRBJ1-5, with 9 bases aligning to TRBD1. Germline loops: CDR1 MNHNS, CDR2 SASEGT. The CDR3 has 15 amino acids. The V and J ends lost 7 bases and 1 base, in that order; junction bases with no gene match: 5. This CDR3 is CASNEQGASNQPQHF. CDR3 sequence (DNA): TGTGCCAGCAACGAACAGGGGGCAAGCAATCAGCCCCAGCATTTT.

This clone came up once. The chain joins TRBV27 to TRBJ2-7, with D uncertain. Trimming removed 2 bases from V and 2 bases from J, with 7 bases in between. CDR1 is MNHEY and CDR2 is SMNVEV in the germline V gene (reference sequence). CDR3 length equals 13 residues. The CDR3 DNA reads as TGTGCCAGCAGTTTAGGGCAGACCTACGAGCAGTACTTC. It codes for CASSLGQTYEQYF.